The 9 T cell receptor beta chains below all came from one sample that was sequenced in a study of cytomegalovirus exposure and HLA in healthy donors. The PCR employed 60 Vbeta primers together with 13 Jbeta primers. Data came from immunoSEQ multiplex PCR; TCRdb stores just in-frame clones and leaves some out. The table shows fewer than 250,000 clones, with about 83% occurring only once. Sequencing was performed on PBMCs. Receptors originate from a woman between 45 and 60 years old in good health and CMV-seropositive.

This clone occurred once. J is TRBJ2-7 and V is TRBV6-5; TRBD1 matches 8 bases. This CDR3 has 14 residues. CDR1 is MNHEY, CDR2 SVGAGI, per germline. With 5 bases clipped from V and 3 bases from J, the junction kept 6 bases outside the gene matches. The CDR3 coding sequence is TGTGCCAGCAGTCGGGGACAGGTTATCTACGAGCAGTACTTC. This sequence encodes CASSRGQVIYEQYF.

The chain combines TRBV6-1 with TRBJ2-1, with 9 positions matching TRBD2. The CDR3 is 14 residues long. Germline CDR1 and CDR2: MNHNS and SASEGT. V was clipped by 8 bases and J by 8 bases; unmatched bases: 10. The chain's CDR3 is CASGGLAGIYEQFF. CDR3 DNA: TGTGCCAGCGGGGGGCTAGCGGGGATCTATGAGCAGTTCTTC.

This clone was detected only once. This sequence joins TRBV2 and TRBJ2-5, with 7 positions matching TRBD1. The J call may be faulty, since TRBJ2-7 better matches the DNA end. Germline CDR1 SNHLY, CDR2 FYNNEI. This CDR3 has 13 residues. In DNA, the CDR3 is TGTGCCGGGAGAGCGACAGGGAACAACGAGCAGTACTTC. As protein: CAGRATGNNEQYF.

This chain connects TRBV6-5 to TRBJ2-7; possibly TRBD1 for D (7 bases). Deletions cut 2 bases from V and 6 bases from J, with 17 bases between. The germline CDR1 and CDR2 sequences are MNHEY and SVGAGI. The CDR3 contains 15 residues. The CDR3 region is CASSYGRGVLGEQYF. The DNA of the CDR3 is TGTGCCAGCAGTTACGGCAGGGGGGTGTTGGGCGAGCAGTACTTC.

The chain is built from TRBV5-1 and TRBJ1-2; no reliable D call. This CDR3 comprises 14 residues. V dropped 4 bases and J dropped 4 bases, with 14 bases sitting between them. From germline, CDR1 is SGHRS and CDR2 YFSETQ. CDR3 coding DNA: TGCGCCAGCAGCCCGGAGGGCGGACCCTATGGCTACACCTTC. As protein: CASSPEGGPYGYTF.

This clone was observed a handful of times. CDR3 protein: CASSLGLEAFF. The CDR3 DNA reads TGTGCCAGCAGCTTGGGACTTGAAGCTTTCTTT. The V call is TRBV5-6, the J call TRBJ1-1; D uncertain. In germline, CDR1 is SGHDT, CDR2 YYEEEE. The V end was cut by 0 bases, the J end by 7 bases, with 4 bases between. CDR3 length equals 11 residues.

The chain combines TRBV19 with TRBJ1-2; a weak D match, TRBD1 (6 bases). The CDR3 extends over 14 amino acids. V was trimmed by 6 bases and J by 0 bases, leaving 11 bases between them. The germline gives CDR1 LNHDA, CDR2 SQIVND (reference sequence). For the CDR3, the DNA is TGTGCCAGTAGGCCGACAGGAGCTAACTATGGCTACACCTTC. Translation gives CASRPTGANYGYTF.

This clone was detected only a few times. The rearrangement uses TRBV6-5 and TRBJ1-1; 8 positions agree with TRBD1. V lost 0 bases, J lost 11 bases, and 8 bases stayed unmatched. This CDR3 has 14 residues. The germline V gene encodes CDR1 MNHEY and CDR2 SVGAGI. CDR3 amino acids: CASSYSAGGRWAFF. The CDR3 DNA follows: TGTGCCAGCAGTTACTCGGCAGGGGGCAGATGGGCTTTCTTT.

The CDR3 sequence is CASSFRTGSGYTF. CDR3 nucleotide sequence: TGTGCCAGCAGTTTCCGGACAGGCTCTGGCTACACCTTC. V usage is TRBV28 and J usage is TRBJ1-2; TRBD1 matches at 7 bases. The germline V gene encodes CDR1 MDHEN and CDR2 SYDVKM. The CDR3 is made up of 13 amino acids. The J segment lost 7 bases and the V segment lost 3 bases, leaving 5 bases of the junction unmatched.